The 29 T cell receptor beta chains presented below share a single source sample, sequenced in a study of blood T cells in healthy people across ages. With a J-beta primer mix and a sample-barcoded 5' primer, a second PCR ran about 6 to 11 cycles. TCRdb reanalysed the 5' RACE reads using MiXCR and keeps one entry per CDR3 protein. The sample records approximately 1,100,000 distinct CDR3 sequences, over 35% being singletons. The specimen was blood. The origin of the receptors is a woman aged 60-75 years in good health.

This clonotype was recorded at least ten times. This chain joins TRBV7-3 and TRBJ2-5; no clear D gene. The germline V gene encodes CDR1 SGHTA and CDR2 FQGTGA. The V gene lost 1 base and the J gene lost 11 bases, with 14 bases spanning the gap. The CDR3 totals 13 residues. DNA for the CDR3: TGTGCCAGCAGCTTAAAGGCTGGTACCATGCAGTACTTC. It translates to CASSLKAGTMQYF.

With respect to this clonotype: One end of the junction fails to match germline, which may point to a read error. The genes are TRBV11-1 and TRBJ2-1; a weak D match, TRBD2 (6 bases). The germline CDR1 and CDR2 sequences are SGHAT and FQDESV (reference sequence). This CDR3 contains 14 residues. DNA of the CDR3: TGTGCCAGCAGCTCTGGACTAAGCAACGATAAGCAGGTCTTC. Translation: CASSSGLSNDKQVF.

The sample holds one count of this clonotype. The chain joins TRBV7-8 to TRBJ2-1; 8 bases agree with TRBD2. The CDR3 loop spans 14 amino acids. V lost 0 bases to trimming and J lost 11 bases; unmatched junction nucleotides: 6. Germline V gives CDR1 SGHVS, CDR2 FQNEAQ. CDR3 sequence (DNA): TGTGCCAGCAGCTTAGCTAGGAGCGGGAGAAAGCAGTTCTTC. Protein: CASSLARSGRKQFF. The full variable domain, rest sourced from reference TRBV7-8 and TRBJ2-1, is GAGVSQSPRYKVAKRGQDVALRCDPISGHVSLFWYQQALGQGPEFLTYFQNEAQLDKSGLPSDRFFAERPEGSVSTLKIQRTQQEDSAVYLCASSLARSGRKQFFGPGTRLTVL.

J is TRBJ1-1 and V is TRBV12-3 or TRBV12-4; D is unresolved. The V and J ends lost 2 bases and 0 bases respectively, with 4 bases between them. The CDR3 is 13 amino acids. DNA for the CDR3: TGTGCCAGCAGTTTATTACTGAACACTGAAGCTTTCTTT. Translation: CASSLLLNTEAFF.

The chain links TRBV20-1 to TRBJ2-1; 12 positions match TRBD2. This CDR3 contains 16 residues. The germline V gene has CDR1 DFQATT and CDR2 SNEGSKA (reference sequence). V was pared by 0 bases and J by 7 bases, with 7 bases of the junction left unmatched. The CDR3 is CSARDRFGLAGNEQFF. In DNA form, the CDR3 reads TGCAGTGCTAGAGATCGGTTCGGACTAGCGGGGAATGAGCAGTTCTTC.

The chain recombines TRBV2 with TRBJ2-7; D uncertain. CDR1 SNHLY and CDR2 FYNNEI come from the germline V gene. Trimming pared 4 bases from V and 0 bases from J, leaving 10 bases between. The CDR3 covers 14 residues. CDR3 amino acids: CASSGSLGSYEQYF. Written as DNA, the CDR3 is TGTGCCAGCAGTGGTTCGCTGGGCTCCTACGAGCAGTACTTC.

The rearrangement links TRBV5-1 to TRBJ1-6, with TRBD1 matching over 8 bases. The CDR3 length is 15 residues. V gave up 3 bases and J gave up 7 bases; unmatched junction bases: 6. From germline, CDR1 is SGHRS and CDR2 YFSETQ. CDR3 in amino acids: CASSSETGVNSPLHF. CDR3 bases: TGCGCCAGCAGCTCCGAGACAGGGGTAAATTCACCCCTCCACTTT.

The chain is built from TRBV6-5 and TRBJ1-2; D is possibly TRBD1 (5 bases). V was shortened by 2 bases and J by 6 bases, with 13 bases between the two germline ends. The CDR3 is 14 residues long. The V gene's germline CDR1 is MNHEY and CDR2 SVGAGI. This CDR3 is CASSYPDSKDGYTF. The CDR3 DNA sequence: TGTGCCAGCAGTTACCCCGACAGCAAGGATGGCTACACCTTC.

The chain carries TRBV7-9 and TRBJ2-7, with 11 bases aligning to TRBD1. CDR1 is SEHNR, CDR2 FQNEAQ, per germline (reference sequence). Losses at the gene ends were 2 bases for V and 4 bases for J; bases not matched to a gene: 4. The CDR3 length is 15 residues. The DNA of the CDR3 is TGTGCCAGCAGCTTAAACGGACAGGGGGCATACGAGCAGTACTTC. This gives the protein CASSLNGQGAYEQYF.

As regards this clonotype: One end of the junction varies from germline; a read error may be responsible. In DNA, the CDR3 is TGTGCCAGCAGCGTAGTGGCTCACTCCAACGAGCAGTACTTC. It translates to CASSVVAHSNEQYF. The rearrangement links TRBV9 to TRBJ2-7; no clear D. Germline V lookup: CDR1 SGDLS, CDR2 YYNGEE. This CDR3 comprises 14 residues.

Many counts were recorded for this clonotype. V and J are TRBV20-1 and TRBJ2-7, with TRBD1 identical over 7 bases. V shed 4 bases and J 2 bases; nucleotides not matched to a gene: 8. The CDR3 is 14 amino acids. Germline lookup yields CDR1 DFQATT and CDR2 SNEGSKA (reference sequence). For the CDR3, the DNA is TGCAGTGCTACGCGACAGGGACGGGCCTACGAGCAGTACTTC. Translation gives CSATRQGRAYEQYF.

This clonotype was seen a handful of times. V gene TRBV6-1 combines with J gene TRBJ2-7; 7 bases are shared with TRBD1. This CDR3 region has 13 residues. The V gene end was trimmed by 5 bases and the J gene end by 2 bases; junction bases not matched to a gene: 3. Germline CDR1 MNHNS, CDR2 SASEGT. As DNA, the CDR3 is TGTGCCAGCAGTAAGGGGGCGGCCTACGAGCAGTACTTC. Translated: CASSKGAAYEQYF.

CDR3 sequence reads: CASSFLGQGGLNYGYTF. The CDR3 nucleotides read TGTGCCAGCAGTTTCCTCGGACAGGGGGGCCTAAATTATGGCTACACCTTC. The chain has TRBV27 and TRBJ1-2, with 10 bases matching TRBD1. Per the germline V gene, CDR1 is MNHEY and CDR2 is SMNVEV (reference sequence). With 3 bases clipped from V and 5 bases from J, the junction kept 12 bases outside the gene matches. The CDR3 spans 17 residues.

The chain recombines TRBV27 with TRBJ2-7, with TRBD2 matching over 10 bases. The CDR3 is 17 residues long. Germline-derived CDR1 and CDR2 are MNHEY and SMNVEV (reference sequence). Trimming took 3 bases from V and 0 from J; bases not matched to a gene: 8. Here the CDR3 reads CASSFSGRALSSYEQYF. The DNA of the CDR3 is TGTGCCAGCAGTTTCAGCGGGAGGGCCCTAAGCTCCTACGAGCAGTACTTC.

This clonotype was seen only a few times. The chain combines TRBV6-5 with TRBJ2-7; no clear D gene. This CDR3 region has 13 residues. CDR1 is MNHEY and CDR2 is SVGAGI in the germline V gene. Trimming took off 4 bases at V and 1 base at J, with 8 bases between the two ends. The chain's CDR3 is CASSWASSYEQYF. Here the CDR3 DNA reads TGTGCCAGCAGTTGGGCAAGTTCCTACGAGCAGTACTTC.

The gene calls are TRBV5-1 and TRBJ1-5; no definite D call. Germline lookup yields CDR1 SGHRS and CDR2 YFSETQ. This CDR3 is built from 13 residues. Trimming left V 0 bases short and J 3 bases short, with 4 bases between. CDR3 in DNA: TGCGCCAGCAGCTTGGGTAACAATCAGCCCCAGCATTTT. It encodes CASSLGNNQPQHF.

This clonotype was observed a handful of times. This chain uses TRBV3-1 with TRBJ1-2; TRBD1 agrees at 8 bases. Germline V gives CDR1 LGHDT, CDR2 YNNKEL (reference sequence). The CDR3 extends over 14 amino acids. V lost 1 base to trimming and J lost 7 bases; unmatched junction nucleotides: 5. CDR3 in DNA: TGTGCCAGCAGCCAAGCGGGACAGGCGGGTGGCTACACCTTC. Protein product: CASSQAGQAGGYTF. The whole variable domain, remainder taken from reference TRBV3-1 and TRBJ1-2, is DTAVSQTPKYLVTQMGNDKSIKCEQNLGHDTMYWYKQDSKKFLKIMFSYNNKELIINETVPNRFSPKSPDKAHLNLHINSLELGDSAVYFCASSQAGQAGGYTFGSGTRLTVV.

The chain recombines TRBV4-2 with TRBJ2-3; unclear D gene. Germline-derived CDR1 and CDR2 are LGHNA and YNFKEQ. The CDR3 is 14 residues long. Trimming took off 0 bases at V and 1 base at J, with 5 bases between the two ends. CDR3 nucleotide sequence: TGTGCCAGCAGCCAAGATTCGGGCACAGATACGCAGTATTTT. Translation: CASSQDSGTDTQYF.

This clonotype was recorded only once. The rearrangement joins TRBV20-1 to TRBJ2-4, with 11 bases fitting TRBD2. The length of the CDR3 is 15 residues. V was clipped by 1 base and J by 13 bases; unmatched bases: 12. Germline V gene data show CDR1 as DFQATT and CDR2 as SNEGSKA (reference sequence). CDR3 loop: CSARVASGRPREQYF. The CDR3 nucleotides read TGCAGTGCTAGAGTGGCTAGCGGGAGGCCCAGGGAGCAGTACTTC.

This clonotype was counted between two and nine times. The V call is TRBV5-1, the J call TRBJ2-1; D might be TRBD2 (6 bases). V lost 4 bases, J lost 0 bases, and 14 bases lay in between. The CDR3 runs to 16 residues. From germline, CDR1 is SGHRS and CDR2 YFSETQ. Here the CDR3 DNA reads TGCGCCAGCAGCACCCAGGCGGGGAGCTCCTACAATGAGCAGTTCTTC. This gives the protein CASSTQAGSSYNEQFF.

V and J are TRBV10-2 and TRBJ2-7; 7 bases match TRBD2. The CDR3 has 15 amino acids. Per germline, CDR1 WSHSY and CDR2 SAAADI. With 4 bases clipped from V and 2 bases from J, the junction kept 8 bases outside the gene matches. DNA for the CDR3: TGCGCCAGCAGTGTGGGGGGGAGTGTCACCTACGAGCAGTACTTC. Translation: CASSVGGSVTYEQYF.

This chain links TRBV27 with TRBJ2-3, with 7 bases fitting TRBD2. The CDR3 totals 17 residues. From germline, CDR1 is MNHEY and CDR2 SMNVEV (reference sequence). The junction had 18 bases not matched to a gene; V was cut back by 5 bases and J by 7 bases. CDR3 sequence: CASSHSPRDYPRNTQYF. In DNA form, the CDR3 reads TGTGCCAGCAGTCACTCGCCCCGGGACTACCCTAGGAATACGCAGTATTTT.

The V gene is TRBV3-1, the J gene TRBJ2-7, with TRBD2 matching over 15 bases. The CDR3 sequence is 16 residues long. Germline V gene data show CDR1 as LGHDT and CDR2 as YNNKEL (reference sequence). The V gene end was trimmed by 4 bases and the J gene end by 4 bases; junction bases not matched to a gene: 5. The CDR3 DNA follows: TGTGCCAGCAGCCTTACCGGGACTAGCGGGAGGTACGAGCAGTACTTC. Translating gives CASSLTGTSGRYEQYF.

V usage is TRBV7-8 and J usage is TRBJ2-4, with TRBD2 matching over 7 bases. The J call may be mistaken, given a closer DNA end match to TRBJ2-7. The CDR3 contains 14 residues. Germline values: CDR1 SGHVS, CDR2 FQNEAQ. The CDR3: CASRPAGVQNEQYF. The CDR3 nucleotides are TGTGCCAGCCGTCCGGCGGGAGTACAAAACGAGCAGTACTTC.

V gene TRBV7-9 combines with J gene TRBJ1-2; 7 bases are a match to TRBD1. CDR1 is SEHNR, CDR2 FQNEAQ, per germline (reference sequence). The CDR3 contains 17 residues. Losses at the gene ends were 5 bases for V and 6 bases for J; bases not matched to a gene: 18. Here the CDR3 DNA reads TGTGCCAGCAGCCCACCTCTGACAGGGAGGCTGGGCGATGGCTACACCTTC. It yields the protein CASSPPLTGRLGDGYTF.

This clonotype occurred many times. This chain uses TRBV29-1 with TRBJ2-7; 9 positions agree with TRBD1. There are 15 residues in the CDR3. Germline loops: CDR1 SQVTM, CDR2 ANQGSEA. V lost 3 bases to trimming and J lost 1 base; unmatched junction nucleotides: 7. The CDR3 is CSVDGATGGSYEQYF. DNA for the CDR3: TGCAGCGTTGACGGCGCGACAGGGGGTTCCTACGAGCAGTACTTC.

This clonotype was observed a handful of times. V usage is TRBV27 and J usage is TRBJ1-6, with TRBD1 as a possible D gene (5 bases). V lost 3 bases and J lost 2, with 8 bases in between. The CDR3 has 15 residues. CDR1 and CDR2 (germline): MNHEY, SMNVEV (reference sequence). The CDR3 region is CASSLPRAYNSPLHF. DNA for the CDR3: TGTGCCAGCAGTTTGCCCAGGGCCTATAATTCACCCCTCCACTTT.

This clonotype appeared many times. As DNA, the CDR3 is TGTGCCAGCAGCCCCCAGGGGGATTACGAGCAGTACTTC. The encoded protein is CASSPQGDYEQYF. This chain connects TRBV7-2 to TRBJ2-7, with 7 positions matching TRBD1. V dropped 5 bases and J dropped 4; count of bases not matched to a gene: 5. This CDR3 has 13 amino acids. Germline V gives CDR1 SGHTA, CDR2 FQGNSA.

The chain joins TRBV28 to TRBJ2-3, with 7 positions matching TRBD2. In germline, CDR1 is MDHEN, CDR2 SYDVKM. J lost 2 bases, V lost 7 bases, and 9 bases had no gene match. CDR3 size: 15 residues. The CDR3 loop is CASTVAGETTDTQYF. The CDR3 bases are TGTGCCAGCACTGTGGCGGGAGAAACCACAGATACGCAGTATTTT.